This T cell receptor (beta chain) was documented in a study of T-cell memory formation after mild COVID-19. Germline V lookup: CDR1 LGHNA, CDR2 YSLEER. The CDR3 is made up of 16 amino acids. The V gene lost 0 bases and the J gene lost 0 bases, with 12 bases spanning the gap. Sample barcodes and UMIs were carried by the TCR alpha and TCR beta cDNA libraries that 5'RACE generated with constant-segment primers. TCRdb re-called the 5' RACE reads with MiXCR, one entry per CDR3 protein. The sample contains hundreds of thousands of distinct CDR3 sequences, roughly a sixth of which appear only once. Concerning this clonotype itself: Its antigen is undetermined.

Study findings and constraints: Pre-infection memory already had some responding clones, implying cross-reactive memory joined. Whereas later expanders leaned CD4+, clones contracting day 15 to 85 showed a balanced CD4/CD8 makeup. Largely, contracting CD4+ clones fell within CM and EM, and contracting CD8+ clones within EMRA.

This sequence was found in an adult woman who had mild COVID-19 (a few samples of this study predate the infection). Cell type and time point are not known. This chain joins TRBV4-3 and TRBJ2-7; D call uncertain. Sequencing was carried out using PBMCs or a T cell subset sorted from them (not recorded which). CDR3 sequence: CASSQELTSNSYEQYF. Here the CDR3 DNA reads TGCGCCAGCAGCCAAGAACTAACCTCGAACTCCTACGAGCAGTACTTC.